The 18 T cell receptor beta chains below all came from one sample that was sequenced in a study of cytomegalovirus exposure and HLA in healthy donors. Generated by immunoSEQ multiplex PCR, the TCRdb table keeps only in-frame clones and is missing some. The sample yields roughly 60,000 clones, 90% to 95% seen once. The sequenced material came from PBMCs. The receptor set was obtained from a young woman in good health and CMV-seronegative.

The chain links TRBV10-2 to TRBJ2-1; perhaps TRBD2 as D (5 bases). Trimming stripped 6 bases from V and 9 bases from J, with 15 bases between. This CDR3 has 13 residues. From germline, CDR1 is WSHSY and CDR2 SAAADI. The chain's CDR3 is CASRRTVEGEQFF. CDR3 DNA: TGCGCCAGCAGACGGACGGTCGAGGGTGAGCAGTTCTTC.

There are a few counts of this clone. This chain links TRBV5-4 with TRBJ2-1, with 10 bases lining up with TRBD2. V shed 3 bases and J 4 bases; nucleotides not matched to a gene: 7. CDR1 SGHNT and CDR2 YYREEE come from the germline V gene (reference sequence). This CDR3 has 16 residues. CDR3 DNA: TGTGCCAGCAGCTCATTGACTAGCGGGCCATACAATGAGCAGTTCTTC. Amino acid sequence: CASSSLTSGPYNEQFF.

The rearrangement links TRBV6-4 to TRBJ2-2; D is unclear. Trimming took off 2 bases at V and 1 base at J, with 5 bases between the two ends. The CDR3 consists of 14 residues. Germline lookup yields CDR1 MRHNA and CDR2 SNTAGT. CDR3 amino acids: CASSDGGNTGELFF. The CDR3 nucleotides read TGTGCCAGCAGTGACGGCGGGAACACCGGGGAGCTGTTTTTT.

The chain couples TRBV6-1 to TRBJ1-5; 8 bases agree with TRBD1. The CDR3 is 15 residues long. Germline assignment: CDR1 MNHNS and CDR2 SASEGT. Germline trimming cut 4 bases from V and 0 bases from J; bases unmatched to any gene: 2. This chain's CDR3 is CASSGTGISNQPQHF. DNA of the CDR3: TGTGCCAGCAGTGGGACAGGGATTAGCAATCAGCCCCAGCATTTT.

This chain uses TRBV7-6 with TRBJ2-7; the match to TRBD1 covers 8 bases. Germline-derived CDR1 and CDR2 are SGHVS and FNYEAQ. Germline trimming cut 1 base from V and 6 bases from J; bases unmatched to any gene: 2. The CDR3 is 13 amino acids. The chain's CDR3 is CASSLGTGSEQYF. The CDR3 bases are TGTGCCAGCAGCTTAGGGACAGGGTCCGAGCAGTACTTC.

The CDR3 sequence: CASSFKLPRDSPHEQYF. In nucleotides, the CDR3 is TGTGCCAGCAGTTTCAAGCTGCCCAGGGACAGTCCCCACGAGCAGTACTTC. The J gene is TRBJ2-7, the V gene TRBV28; 7 nucleotides line up with TRBD1. Germline CDR1 is MDHEN and CDR2 is SYDVKM. V was pared by 3 bases and J by 5 bases, with 16 bases of the junction left unmatched. This CDR3 contains 17 residues.

Here the CDR3 reads CAWSVPGTNSEQYF. CDR3 coding DNA: TGTGCCTGGAGTGTTCCCGGGACTAACTCCGAGCAGTACTTC. The rearrangement links TRBV30 to TRBJ2-7, with 7 bases fitting TRBD2. Germline-derived CDR1 and CDR2 are GTSNPN and SVGIG (reference sequence). V gave up 0 bases and J gave up 6 bases; unmatched junction bases: 8. This CDR3 is built from 14 residues.

The chain uses TRBV28 and TRBJ1-1; 8 bases are a match to TRBD1. Losses at the gene ends were 7 bases for V and 4 bases for J; bases not matched to a gene: 8. This CDR3 is 14 amino acids long. Per germline, CDR1 MDHEN and CDR2 SYDVKM. The CDR3 nucleotides are TGTGCCAGCACCCAAGGAGACAGGGGCACTGAAGCTTTCTTT. It codes for CASTQGDRGTEAFF.

The chain joins TRBV14 to TRBJ1-1, with a tentative D call TRBD1 (6 bases). The germline gives CDR1 SGHDN, CDR2 FVKESK. Deletions cut 0 bases from V and 4 bases from J, with 21 bases between. The CDR3 runs to 18 residues. CDR3 sequence reads: CASSQDFFQRGKGTEAFF. The CDR3 region has the DNA TGTGCCAGCAGCCAAGATTTTTTCCAGAGGGGGAAGGGCACTGAAGCTTTCTTT.

The chain joins TRBV6-1 to TRBJ2-1; D remains ambiguous. This CDR3 is 15 amino acids long. Trimming cost V 1 base and J 0 bases, with 7 bases left between them. CDR1 is MNHNS, CDR2 SASEGT, per germline. CDR3 DNA sequence: TGTGCCAGCAGTGAAGAAGCTAGCTCCTACAATGAGCAGTTCTTC. It specifies CASSEEASSYNEQFF.

The V gene is TRBV19, the J gene TRBJ2-1, with TRBD1 identical over 7 bases. The junction had 22 bases not matched to a gene; V was cut back by 6 bases and J by 11 bases. This CDR3 has 17 residues. Germline CDR1 is LNHDA and CDR2 is SQIVND (reference sequence). DNA of the CDR3: TGTGCCAGTAGCGGACGCCAAAGGGCCATCCAGGGGGAGCAGCAGTTCTTC. This gives the protein CASSGRQRAIQGEQQFF.

V is TRBV6-5 and J is TRBJ2-2; the D gene is possibly TRBD1 (6 bases). Trimming took 0 bases from V and 6 from J, leaving 8 bases between them. The germline V gene encodes CDR1 MNHEY and CDR2 SVGAGI. The CDR3 consists of 14 residues. The CDR3 reads CASSYSEGAGELFF. CDR3 DNA: TGTGCCAGCAGTTACTCAGAGGGGGCCGGGGAGCTGTTTTTT.

This rearrangement joins TRBV6-4 to TRBJ2-7; 10 positions match TRBD2. The CDR3 contains 17 residues. Germline CDR1 and CDR2: MRHNA and SNTAGT. V trimming: 0 bases; J trimming: 3 bases; junction bases outside the gene matches: 8. The CDR3, as DNA: TGTGCCAGCAGTGACTCGCCTAGCGGGAGTCCCCACTACGAGCAGTACTTC. This sequence encodes CASSDSPSGSPHYEQYF.

The rearrangement joins TRBV28 to TRBJ1-5; D is ambiguous. V was pared by 2 bases and J by 7 bases, with 9 bases between. The CDR3 is 13 residues long. Looked up from germline, CDR1 is MDHEN and CDR2 is SYDVKM. Written as DNA, the CDR3 is TGTGCCAGCAGTTTAGACATCCGGCAGCCCCAGCATTTT. Its translation: CASSLDIRQPQHF.

This clone was recorded only once. The chain uses TRBV28 and TRBJ2-1, with TRBD2 identical over 13 bases. The CDR3 sequence is 16 residues long. In germline, CDR1 is MDHEN, CDR2 SYDVKM. J lost 8 bases, V lost 3 bases, and 7 bases had no gene match. The CDR3 sequence: CASSLRGLAGAHEQFF. The CDR3 DNA sequence: TGTGCCAGCAGTTTGAGAGGACTAGCGGGAGCCCATGAGCAGTTCTTC. The full variable domain, in which reference TRBV28 and TRBJ2-1 provide the parts outside the CDR3, is DVKVTQSSRYLVKRTGEKVFLECVQDMDHENMFWYRQDPGLGLRLIYFSYDVKMKEKGDIPEGYSVSREKKERFSLILESASTNQTSMYLCASSLRGLAGAHEQFFGPGTRLTVL.

The V gene is TRBV11-2, the J gene TRBJ2-7; the D gene is possibly TRBD1 (8 bases). V was cut by 5 bases and J by 4 bases, with 15 bases left in between. This CDR3 is built from 14 residues. Germline V gives CDR1 SGHAT, CDR2 FQNNGV. CDR3 protein: CASSTGQGGYEQYF. The CDR3 nucleotides are TGTGCCAGCAGCACCGGACAGGGAGGGTACGAGCAGTACTTC.

The rearrangement links TRBV10-2 to TRBJ1-6; 11 positions agree with TRBD1. Germline V gene sequence: CDR1 WSHSY, CDR2 SAAADI. V dropped 6 bases and J dropped 4; count of bases not matched to a gene: 5. The CDR3 sequence is 16 residues long. The CDR3 reads CASRKDRGLYNSPLHF. DNA of the CDR3: TGCGCCAGCAGGAAGGACAGGGGGCTGTATAATTCACCCCTCCACTTT.

V and J are TRBV4-1 and TRBJ2-3; 8 nucleotides agree with TRBD2. This CDR3 is built from 16 residues. The V gene end was trimmed by 1 base and the J gene end by 4 bases; junction bases not matched to a gene: 7. Germline V gene lookup returns CDR1 MGHRA and CDR2 YSYEKL. DNA of the CDR3: TGCGCCAGCAGCCAAGGCGGGGGGACCCCCCCAGATACGCAGTATTTT. It is translated as CASSQGGGTPPDTQYF.